This T cell receptor beta chain originates from a study of cytotoxic CD8 clonotypes in ibrutinib-treated CLL. Study overall: Response sampling took place at median approximately 12 months of treatment, range 6 to 36. Study-level results: Before falling back toward baseline at progression, clonality had risen at the time of ibrutinib response.

Profiled with immunoSEQ multiplex PCR; TCRdb holds only in-frame clones, not every one. The sample consists of tens of thousands of clones, around 74% of them appearing once. On this clone itself: Its antigen remains unidentified.

Library input was 1.5 to 2 micrograms of DNA from cryopreserved PBMCs. The V and J ends lost 8 bases and 7 bases respectively, with 12 bases between them. Germline V CDR1 and CDR2: ENHRY, SYGVKD. The CDR3 runs 13 residues. The rearrangement joins TRBV10-3 to TRBJ1-6, with D possibly TRBD1 on 5 matching bases. The sequence derives from a human donor with chronic lymphocytic leukemia. This material consisted of PBMCs, taken at disease progression, from a patient treated with ibrutinib. The CDR3 sequence is CAIGGESNSPLHF. The CDR3, as DNA: TGTGCCATCGGGGGGGAGTCAAATTCACCCCTCCACTTT.